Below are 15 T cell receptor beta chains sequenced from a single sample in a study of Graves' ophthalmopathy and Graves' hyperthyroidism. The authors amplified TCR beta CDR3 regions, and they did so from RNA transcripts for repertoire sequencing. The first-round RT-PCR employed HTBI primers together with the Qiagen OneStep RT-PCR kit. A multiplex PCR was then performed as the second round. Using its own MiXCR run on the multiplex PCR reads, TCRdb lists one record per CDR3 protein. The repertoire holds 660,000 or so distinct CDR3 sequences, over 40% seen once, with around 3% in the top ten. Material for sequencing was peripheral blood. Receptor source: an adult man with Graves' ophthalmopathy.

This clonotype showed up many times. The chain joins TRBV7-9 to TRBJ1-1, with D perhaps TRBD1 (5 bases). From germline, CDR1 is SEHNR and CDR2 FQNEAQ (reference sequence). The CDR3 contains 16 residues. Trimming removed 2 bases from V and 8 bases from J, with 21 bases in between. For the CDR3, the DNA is TGTGCCAGCAGCTTACCCGGCTCGGGGCCTCTAGGCGAAGCTTTCTTT. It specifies CASSLPGSGPLGEAFF.

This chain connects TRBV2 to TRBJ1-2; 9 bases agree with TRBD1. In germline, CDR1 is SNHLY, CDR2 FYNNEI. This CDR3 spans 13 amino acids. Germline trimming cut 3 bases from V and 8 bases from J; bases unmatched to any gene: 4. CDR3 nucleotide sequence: TGTGCCAGCAGTGAGAGGACAGGGGAAGGCTACACCTTC. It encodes CASSERTGEGYTF.

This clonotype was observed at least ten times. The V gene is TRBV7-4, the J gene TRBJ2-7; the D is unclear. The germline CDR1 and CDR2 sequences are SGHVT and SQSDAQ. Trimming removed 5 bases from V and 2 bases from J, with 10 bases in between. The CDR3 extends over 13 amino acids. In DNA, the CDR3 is TGTGCCAGCAGCCCCCGTCAAACCTACGAGCAGTACTTC. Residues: CASSPRQTYEQYF.

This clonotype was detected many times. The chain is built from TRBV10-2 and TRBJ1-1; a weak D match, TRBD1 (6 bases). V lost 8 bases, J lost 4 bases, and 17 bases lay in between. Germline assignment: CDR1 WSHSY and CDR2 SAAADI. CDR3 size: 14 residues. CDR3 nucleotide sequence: TGCGCCAGCCATAAGACAGGCCTGGGCACTGAAGCTTTCTTT. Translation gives CASHKTGLGTEAFF.

The CDR3 coding sequence is TGTGCCAGCAGTGAAGCCAGGGGTCGCTACGAGCAGTACTTC. Its protein is CASSEARGRYEQYF. V gene TRBV2 combines with J gene TRBJ2-7, with a possible D match to TRBD1 (6 bases). The V end was cut by 0 bases, the J end by 3 bases, with 9 bases between. The CDR3 covers 14 residues. Germline V CDR1 and CDR2: SNHLY, FYNNEI.

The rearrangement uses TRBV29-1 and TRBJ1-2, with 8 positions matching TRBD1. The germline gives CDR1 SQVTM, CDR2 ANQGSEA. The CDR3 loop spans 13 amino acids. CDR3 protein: CTLAQGAFYGYTF. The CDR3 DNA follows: TGCACCCTTGCCCAGGGGGCCTTCTATGGCTACACCTTC.

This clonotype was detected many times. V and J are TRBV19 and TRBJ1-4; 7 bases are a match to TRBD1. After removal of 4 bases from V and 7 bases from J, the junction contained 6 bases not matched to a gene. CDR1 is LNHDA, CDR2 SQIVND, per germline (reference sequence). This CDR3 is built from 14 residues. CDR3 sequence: CASSTTGFREKLFF. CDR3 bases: TGTGCCAGTAGTACGACAGGGTTTCGTGAAAAACTGTTTTTT.

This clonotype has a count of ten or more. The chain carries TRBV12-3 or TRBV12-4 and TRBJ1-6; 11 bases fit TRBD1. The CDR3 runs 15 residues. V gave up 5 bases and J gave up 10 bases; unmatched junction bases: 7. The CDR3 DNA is TGTGCCAGCAGTCGCGGGGGACAGGGGGGATCACCCCTCCACTTT. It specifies CASSRGGQGGSPLHF.

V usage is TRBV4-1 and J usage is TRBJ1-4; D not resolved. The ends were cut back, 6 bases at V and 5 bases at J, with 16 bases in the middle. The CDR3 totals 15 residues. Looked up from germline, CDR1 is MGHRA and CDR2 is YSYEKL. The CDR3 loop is CASRSPGYTNEKLFF. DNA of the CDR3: TGCGCCAGCAGAAGCCCCGGGTATACCAATGAAAAACTGTTTTTT.

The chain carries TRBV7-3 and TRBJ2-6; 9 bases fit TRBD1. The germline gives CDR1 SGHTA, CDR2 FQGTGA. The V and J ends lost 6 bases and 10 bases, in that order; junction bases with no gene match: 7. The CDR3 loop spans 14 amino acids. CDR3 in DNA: TGTGCCAGCAGTCCAACAGGGGGCGCGAACGTCCTGACTTTC. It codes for CASSPTGGANVLTF.

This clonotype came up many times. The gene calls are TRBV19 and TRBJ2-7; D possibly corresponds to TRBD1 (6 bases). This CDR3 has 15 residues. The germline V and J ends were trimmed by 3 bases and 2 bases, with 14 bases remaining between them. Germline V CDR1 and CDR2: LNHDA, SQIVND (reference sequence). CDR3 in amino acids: CASSILLQGTYEQYF. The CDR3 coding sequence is TGTGCCAGTAGTATCCTCCTGCAGGGGACCTACGAGCAGTACTTC. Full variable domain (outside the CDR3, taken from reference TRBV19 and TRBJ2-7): DGGITQSPKYLFRKEGQNVTLSCEQNLNHDAMYWYRQDPGQGLRLIYYSQIVNDFQKGDIAEGYSVSREKKESFPLTVTSAQKNPTAFYLCASSILLQGTYEQYFGPGTRLTVT.

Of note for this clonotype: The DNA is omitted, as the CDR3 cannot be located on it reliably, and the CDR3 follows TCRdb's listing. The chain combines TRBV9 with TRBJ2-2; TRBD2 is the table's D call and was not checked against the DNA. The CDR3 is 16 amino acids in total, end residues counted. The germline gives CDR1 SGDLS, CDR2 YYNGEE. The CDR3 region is CASSVGLAGGPGSCFF.

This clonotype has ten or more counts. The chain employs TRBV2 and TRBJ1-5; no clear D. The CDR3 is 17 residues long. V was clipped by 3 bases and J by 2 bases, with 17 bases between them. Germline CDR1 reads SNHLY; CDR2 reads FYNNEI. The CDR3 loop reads CASSDARAVVGNQPQHF. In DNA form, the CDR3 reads TGTGCCAGCAGTGATGCCCGGGCCGTGGTCGGCAATCAGCCCCAGCATTTT.

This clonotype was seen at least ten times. The CDR3 sequence: CASILRDRATEAFF. The CDR3 DNA follows: TGCGCCAGCATTCTTAGGGACAGGGCCACTGAAGCTTTCTTT. The rearrangement uses TRBV10-2 and TRBJ1-1; TRBD1 aligns across 9 bases. J lost 4 bases, V lost 7 bases, and 7 bases had no gene match. The germline CDR1 and CDR2 sequences are WSHSY and SAAADI. The CDR3 runs 14 residues.

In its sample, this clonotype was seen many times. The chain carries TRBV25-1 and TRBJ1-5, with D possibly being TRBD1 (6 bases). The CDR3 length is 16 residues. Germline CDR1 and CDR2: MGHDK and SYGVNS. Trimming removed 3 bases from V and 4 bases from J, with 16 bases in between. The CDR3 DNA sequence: TGTGCCAGCAGTGATTTTAGACAGGAGGGTAATCAGCCCCAGCATTTT. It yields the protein CASSDFRQEGNQPQHF.